These 16 T cell receptor beta chains came from one sample sequenced in a study of blood T cell repertoires in COVID-19. Generated by immunoSEQ multiplex PCR, the TCRdb table keeps only in-frame clones and is missing some. The sample records hundreds of thousands of clones, 86% being singletons. The sample consisted of PBMCs or T cells enriched from blood (not recorded which). The origin of the receptors is a middle-aged woman with acute COVID-19.

This clone has a handful of counts. V is TRBV9 and J is TRBJ2-1; the D is unclear. This CDR3 has 13 amino acids. Trimming left V 5 bases short and J 3 bases short, with 9 bases between. CDR1 is SGDLS and CDR2 is YYNGEE in the germline V gene. In nucleotides, the CDR3 is TGTGCCAGCAGTCGCCGCGACTACAATGAGCAGTTCTTC. It is translated as CASSRRDYNEQFF.

The sample holds one count of this clone. This chain joins TRBV7-2 and TRBJ2-2; 8 bases align to TRBD1. J lost 6 bases, V lost 6 bases, and 6 bases had no gene match. The CDR3 runs to 14 residues. Germline CDR1 and CDR2: SGHTA and FQGNSA. CDR3 DNA sequence: TGTGCCAGCAGACTGGACAGGGTCGCCGGGGAGCTGTTTTTT. Its protein product is CASRLDRVAGELFF. The whole variable domain, remainder taken from reference TRBV7-2 and TRBJ2-2, is GAGVSQSPSNKVTEKGKDVELRCDPISGHTALYWYRQSLGQGLEFLIYFQGNSAPDKSGLPSDRFSAERTGGSVSTLTIQRTQQEDSAVYLCASRLDRVAGELFFGEGSRLTVL.

The J gene is TRBJ2-3, the V gene TRBV2; 8 bases are shared with TRBD1. CDR1 and CDR2 from the germline V gene are SNHLY and FYNNEI. The CDR3 spans 15 residues. With V trimmed by 9 bases and J by 1 base, 9 bases remained unmatched. CDR3 nucleotides: TGTGCCAGTACGTTTCAGGGGGCACGCACAGATACGCAGTATTTT. This gives the protein CASTFQGARTDTQYF. Variable domain in full (rest from reference TRBV2 and TRBJ2-3): EPEVTQTPSHQVTQMGQEVILRCVPISNHLYFYWYRQILGQKVEFLVSFYNNEISEKSEIFDDQFSVERPDGSNFTLKIRSTKLEDSAMYFCASTFQGARTDTQYFGPGTRLTVL.

The V call is TRBV18, the J call TRBJ2-1; 7 bases line up with TRBD1. The CDR3 runs to 16 residues. Germline trimming cut 3 bases from V and 4 bases from J; bases unmatched to any gene: 9. Germline V gene data show CDR1 as KGHSH and CDR2 as LQKENI. The CDR3 spells CASSPKRAGGYNEQFF. The CDR3 nucleotides read TGTGCCAGCTCACCGAAACGGGCAGGGGGATACAATGAGCAGTTCTTC.

The chain employs TRBV6-5 and TRBJ2-7; TRBD1 agrees at 9 bases. Germline-derived CDR1 and CDR2 are MNHEY and SVGAGI. V dropped 5 bases and J dropped 4; count of bases not matched to a gene: 6. This CDR3 spans 14 amino acids. CDR3 nucleotides: TGTGCCAGCAGTCCAGGGACAGGGCGATACGAGCAGTACTTC. Amino acids: CASSPGTGRYEQYF.

This clone was counted only a few times. The chain is built from TRBV25-1 and TRBJ1-2; D gene ambiguous. V lost 4 bases to trimming and J lost 8 bases, with 14 bases between them. The CDR3 loop spans 13 amino acids. Germline loops: CDR1 MGHDK, CDR2 SYGVNS. The CDR3 coding sequence is TGTGCCAGCAGTGGGAATTCAGGTGGCGGCTACACCTTC. Translated, it gives CASSGNSGGGYTF.

The chain links TRBV5-5 to TRBJ1-5; a weak D match, TRBD1 (6 bases). There are 18 residues in the CDR3. V lost 4 bases, J lost 2 bases, and 22 bases lay in between. Germline loops: CDR1 SGHKS, CDR2 YYEKEE (reference sequence). As DNA, the CDR3 is TGTGCCAGCAGCGCGAGACAGGCCCTTGTGAATGGCAATCAGCCCCAGCATTTT. This codes for CASSARQALVNGNQPQHF. Filled out from reference TRBV5-5 and TRBJ1-5, the complete variable domain reads DAGVTQSPTHLIKTRGQQVTLRCSPISGHKSVSWYQQVLGQGPQFIFQYYEKEERGRGNFPDRFSARQFPNYSSELNVNALLLGDSALYLCASSARQALVNGNQPQHFGDGTRLSIL.

This chain joins TRBV19 and TRBJ2-1; D is undetermined. V shed 3 bases and J shed 7 bases, with 4 bases lying between them. The CDR3 has 11 residues. Germline assignment: CDR1 LNHDA and CDR2 SQIVND (reference sequence). The CDR3 loop is CASSILNEQFF. CDR3 DNA: TGTGCCAGTAGTATTCTGAATGAGCAGTTCTTC.

V is TRBV29-1 and J is TRBJ1-2; D not resolved. Germline V gene sequence: CDR1 SQVTM, CDR2 ANQGSEA. The germline V and J ends were trimmed by 5 bases and 7 bases, with 8 bases remaining between them. The CDR3 has 10 residues. This CDR3 reads CSVYYGGYTF. The CDR3 region has the DNA TGCAGCGTTTACTACGGTGGCTACACCTTC.

This clone showed up just a few times. This rearrangement joins TRBV3-1 (or the pseudogene TRBV3-2) to TRBJ1-2; 8 bases line up with TRBD1. This CDR3 is built from 13 residues. Germline V gene lookup returns CDR1 LGHDT and CDR2 YNNKEL (reference sequence). The ends lost 1 base at V and 6 bases at J; junction bases unmatched: 1. This CDR3 is CASSQGQGNGYTF. The CDR3 DNA reads TGTGCCAGCAGCCAAGGACAGGGGAATGGCTACACCTTC.

The chain uses TRBV28 and TRBJ1-2; 7 nucleotides align to TRBD1. CDR1 is MDHEN and CDR2 is SYDVKM in the germline V gene. This CDR3 spans 13 amino acids. The V gene end was trimmed by 4 bases and the J gene end by 12 bases; junction bases not matched to a gene: 11. For the CDR3, the DNA is TGTGCCAGCAGTTCGGTCCCGACAGGGTTTCACACCTTC. Translated, it gives CASSSVPTGFHTF.

Details on this clone: Other DNA sequences in this sample translate to the same CDR3. The chain has TRBV28 and TRBJ1-6; no clear D gene. The CDR3 has 11 amino acids. Germline CDR1 MDHEN, CDR2 SYDVKM. Trimming stripped 5 bases from V and 6 bases from J, with 2 bases between. The CDR3 region is CASSLNSPLHF. The CDR3 DNA sequence: TGTGCCAGCAGTCTTAATTCACCCCTCCACTTT.

CDR3 bases: TGTGCCAGCAGTTACTCACGACAGGGGGTAGGCGAGCAGTACTTC. This sequence encodes CASSYSRQGVGEQYF. The chain carries TRBV6-5 and TRBJ2-7; 9 bases map to TRBD1. V trimming: 0 bases; J trimming: 6 bases; junction bases outside the gene matches: 6. CDR3 length equals 15 residues. The germline V gene encodes CDR1 MNHEY and CDR2 SVGAGI.

The V gene is TRBV12-3 or TRBV12-4, the J gene TRBJ1-2, with 7 bases lining up with TRBD1. V was pared by 5 bases and J by 8 bases, with 8 bases of the junction left unmatched. This CDR3 has 13 amino acids. The CDR3 DNA follows: TGTGCCAGCAGTCCGCAGGGGGACGGGGGCTACACCTTC. It specifies CASSPQGDGGYTF.

This sequence joins TRBV28 and TRBJ2-7, with a tentative D call TRBD1 (6 bases). Trimming took off 11 bases at V and 3 bases at J, with 17 bases between the two ends. Germline CDR1 is MDHEN and CDR2 is SYDVKM. This CDR3 has 13 amino acids. For the CDR3, the DNA is TGTGCCTGCCTAGGGGTAGGGGGCTACGAGCAGTACTTC. This translates into CACLGVGGYEQYF. Full variable domain (remainder filled in from reference TRBV28 and TRBJ2-7): DVKVTQSSRYLVKRTGEKVFLECVQDMDHENMFWYRQDPGLGLRLIYFSYDVKMKEKGDIPEGYSVSREKKERFSLILESASTNQTSMYLCACLGVGGYEQYFGPGTRLTVT.

The V call is TRBV5-6, the J call TRBJ1-5, with TRBD1 matching 8 bases. Germline V gene sequence: CDR1 SGHDT, CDR2 YYEEEE. Germline trimming cut 4 bases from V and 6 bases from J; bases unmatched to any gene: 18. The CDR3 runs 18 residues. CDR3 sequence reads: CASSAHHWTGFVFQPQHF. In DNA, the CDR3 is TGTGCCAGCAGCGCGCACCACTGGACAGGGTTTGTTTTTCAGCCCCAGCATTTT.